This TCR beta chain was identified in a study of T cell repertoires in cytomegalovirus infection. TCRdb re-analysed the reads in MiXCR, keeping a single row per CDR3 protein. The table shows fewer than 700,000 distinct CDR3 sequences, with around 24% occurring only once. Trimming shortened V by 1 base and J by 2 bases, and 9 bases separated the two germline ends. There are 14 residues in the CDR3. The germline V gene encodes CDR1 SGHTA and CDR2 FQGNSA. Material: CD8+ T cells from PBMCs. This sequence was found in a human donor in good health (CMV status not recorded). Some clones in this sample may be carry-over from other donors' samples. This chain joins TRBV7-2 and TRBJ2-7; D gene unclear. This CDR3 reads CASSLEAGTYEQYF. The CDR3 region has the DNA TGTGCCAGCAGCTTAGAGGCCGGTACCTACGAGCAGTACTTC.